These 30 T cell receptor beta chains came from one sample sequenced in a study of blood T cell repertoires in COVID-19. Generated by immunoSEQ multiplex PCR, the TCRdb table keeps only in-frame clones and is missing some. The sample consists of about 80,000 clones, 70% to 90% of them appearing once. The sequencing sample was made of peripheral blood. The receptors were sampled from a man between 65 and 85 years old with active or convalescent COVID-19.

This chain uses TRBV7-8 with TRBJ2-5; possible D gene TRBD1, 6 bases. The V and J ends lost 6 bases and 4 bases respectively, with 18 bases between them. The CDR3 loop spans 15 amino acids. Germline V gene lookup returns CDR1 SGHVS and CDR2 FQNEAQ. The CDR3 sequence is CASSYWSSGVETQYF. DNA of the CDR3: TGTGCCAGCAGTTATTGGTCATCAGGGGTAGAGACCCAGTACTTC.

This chain connects TRBV13 to TRBJ2-1, with unresolved D. CDR1 is PRHDT, CDR2 FYEKMQ, per germline (reference sequence). V gave up 5 bases and J gave up 0 bases, with 20 bases separating them. This CDR3 comprises 18 residues. The CDR3 sequence is CASSPPDRLRSSYNEQFF. The CDR3 nucleotides are TGTGCCAGCAGCCCTCCAGACCGACTGAGATCCTCCTACAATGAGCAGTTCTTC. Looking up the rest from reference TRBV13 and TRBJ2-1 gives the full variable domain: AAGVIQSPRHLIKEKRETATLKCYPIPRHDTVYWYQQGPGQDPQFLISFYEKMQSDKGSIPDRFSAQQFSDYHSELNMSSLELGDSALYFCASSPPDRLRSSYNEQFFGPGTRLTVL.

This chain uses TRBV7-2 with TRBJ2-3; TRBD2 agrees at 8 bases. Looked up from germline, CDR1 is SGHTA and CDR2 is FQGNSA. The ends lost 6 bases at V and 4 bases at J; junction bases unmatched: 9. The CDR3 totals 15 residues. CDR3 sequence reads: CASRPGGRRSDTQYF. The CDR3 DNA follows: TGTGCCAGCAGACCGGGGGGGAGGCGTTCAGATACGCAGTATTTT.

V gene TRBV18 combines with J gene TRBJ1-5; 11 positions agree with TRBD1. Germline V CDR1 and CDR2: KGHSH, LQKENI. Trimming cost V 3 bases and J 5 bases; bases outside gene matches: 3. The CDR3 loop spans 15 amino acids. The CDR3 loop is CASSPRTGGDQPQHF. The CDR3, as DNA: TGTGCCAGCTCACCCCGGACAGGGGGCGATCAGCCCCAGCATTTT.

The V gene is TRBV28, the J gene TRBJ1-5; tentatively, D is TRBD1 (6 bases). The CDR3 extends over 12 amino acids. CDR1 is MDHEN, CDR2 SYDVKM, per germline. Between the trimmed V and J ends, which lost 7 bases and 8 bases, there was a span of 12 bases. CDR3 sequence reads: CASTTQGKPQHF. DNA of the CDR3: TGTGCCAGCACGACCCAGGGGAAGCCCCAGCATTTT.

V is TRBV7-8 and J is TRBJ2-1; 7 nucleotides line up with TRBD1. CDR1 SGHVS and CDR2 FQNEAQ come from the germline V gene. The CDR3 sequence is 16 residues long. The V segment lost 5 bases and the J segment 0 bases; nucleotides outside the gene matches: 7. The CDR3 DNA reads as TGTGCCAGCAGCCTTACCGGGGACAGCTCCTACAATGAGCAGTTCTTC. The encoded protein is CASSLTGDSSYNEQFF.

The chain combines TRBV28 with TRBJ2-1; 14 bases line up with TRBD2. Germline assignment: CDR1 MDHEN and CDR2 SYDVKM. The CDR3 loop spans 16 amino acids. V shed 4 bases and J 8 bases; nucleotides not matched to a gene: 7. The CDR3 DNA reads TGTGCCAGCAGTTCTCTGACTAGCGGGGGGGCCGATGAGCAGTTCTTC. Translated: CASSSLTSGGADEQFF. The full variable domain, in which reference TRBV28 and TRBJ2-1 provide the parts outside the CDR3, is DVKVTQSSRYLVKRTGEKVFLECVQDMDHENMFWYRQDPGLGLRLIYFSYDVKMKEKGDIPEGYSVSREKKERFSLILESASTNQTSMYLCASSSLTSGGADEQFFGPGTRLTVL.

This rearrangement joins TRBV7-2 to TRBJ2-5; TRBD2 might be the D (5 bases). The germline V gene has CDR1 SGHTA and CDR2 FQGNSA. V shed 0 bases and J shed 5 bases, with 10 bases lying between them. The CDR3 contains 14 residues. The DNA of the CDR3 is TGTGCCAGCAGCTTAGCGACGCCGGGGGAGACCCAGTACTTC. The encoded protein is CASSLATPGETQYF.

This clone was seen a few times. In DNA, the CDR3 is TGTGCCAGCAGGGACGGGGCGGGGGATCTGTTCTTC. As protein: CASRDGAGDLFF. The chain recombines TRBV6-5 with TRBJ2-1; 7 bases line up with TRBD2. The CDR3 consists of 12 residues. Germline CDR1 and CDR2: MNHEY and SVGAGI. J lost 15 bases, V lost 6 bases, and 11 bases had no gene match.

In its sample, this clone was seen a few times. The V and J genes are TRBV7-8 and TRBJ2-7; TRBD1 agrees at 8 bases. The CDR3 covers 14 residues. Germline CDR1 is SGHVS and CDR2 is FQNEAQ. The V gene end was trimmed by 5 bases and the J gene end by 3 bases; junction bases not matched to a gene: 6. As DNA, the CDR3 is TGTGCCAGCAGCCGAGACAGGGGAAGCTACGAGCAGTACTTC. The encoded protein is CASSRDRGSYEQYF.

This chain joins TRBV14 and TRBJ1-2; D is unresolved. CDR1 and CDR2 (germline): SGHDN, FVKESK. The CDR3 consists of 12 residues. Trimming cost V 4 bases and J 2 bases, with 5 bases left between them. The CDR3 DNA reads as TGTGCCAGCAGCCCGGGAAACTATGGCTACACCTTC. Its protein is CASSPGNYGYTF.

The J gene is TRBJ2-7, the V gene TRBV5-6; D gene unclear. Germline CDR1 and CDR2: SGHDT and YYEEEE. There are 15 residues in the CDR3. V lost 0 bases and J 0 bases, leaving 10 bases between the germline ends. This CDR3 is CASSLGPTDSYEQYF. In nucleotides, the CDR3 is TGTGCCAGCAGCTTGGGTCCGACTGACTCCTACGAGCAGTACTTC.

The genes are TRBV28 and TRBJ2-7; D unclear. The CDR3 is 11 amino acids. The ends were cut back, 8 bases at V and 2 bases at J, with 7 bases in the middle. Germline CDR1 MDHEN, CDR2 SYDVKM. The CDR3 coding sequence is TGTGCCAGCTCCAAAACCTACGAGCAGTACTTC. It translates to CASSKTYEQYF.

V gene TRBV3-1 (or the pseudogene TRBV3-2) combines with J gene TRBJ1-4; 7 bases align to TRBD1. The J segment lost 0 bases and the V segment lost 5 bases, leaving 3 bases of the junction unmatched. The germline V gene has CDR1 LGHDT and CDR2 YNNKEL (reference sequence). The CDR3 sequence is 15 residues long. The CDR3 nucleotides read TGTGCCAGCAGCGCTGGACAGGCAACTAATGAAAAACTGTTTTTT. It codes for CASSAGQATNEKLFF.

The chain combines TRBV11-2 with TRBJ1-1; possibly TRBD1 for D (5 bases). In germline, CDR1 is SGHAT, CDR2 FQNNGV. The CDR3 spans 14 residues. The V and J ends lost 5 bases and 3 bases respectively, with 13 bases between them. CDR3 protein: CASSRRGADTEAFF. CDR3 bases: TGTGCCAGCAGCCGTAGGGGCGCTGACACTGAAGCTTTCTTT. The whole variable domain, remainder taken from reference TRBV11-2 and TRBJ1-1, is EAGVAQSPRYKIIEKRQSVAFWCNPISGHATLYWYQQILGQGPKLLIQFQNNGVVDDSQLPKDRFSAERLKGVDSTLKIQPAKLEDSAVYLCASSRRGADTEAFFGQGTRLTVV.

The gene calls are TRBV5-1 and TRBJ1-3, with a tentative D call TRBD1 (5 bases). There are 15 residues in the CDR3. Trimming stripped 1 base from V and 4 bases from J, with 12 bases between. Germline V lookup: CDR1 SGHRS, CDR2 YFSETQ. In DNA form, the CDR3 reads TGCGCCAGCAGCTTGCTAGGGGACTTCGGAAACACCATATATTTT. This translates into CASSLLGDFGNTIYF.

The chain employs TRBV24-1 and TRBJ2-3; no clear D gene. Germline V CDR1 and CDR2: KGHDR, SFDVKD. Trimming left V 4 bases short and J 0 bases short, with 10 bases between. CDR3 size: 15 residues. The CDR3 DNA follows: TGTGCCACCAGTGACCGACTCACTAGCACAGATACGCAGTATTTT. Its translation is CATSDRLTSTDTQYF.

The chain joins TRBV7-9 to TRBJ1-4; tentatively, D is TRBD1 (5 bases). V lost 0 bases and J 2 bases, leaving 10 bases between the germline ends. Per the germline V gene, CDR1 is SEHNR and CDR2 is FQNEAQ (reference sequence). The CDR3 is 16 amino acids. This CDR3 is CASSLASGRTNEKLFF. The DNA for the CDR3 is TGTGCCAGCAGCTTAGCCTCAGGGAGGACTAATGAAAAACTGTTTTTT.

The chain uses TRBV10-3 and TRBJ1-2; 9 positions agree with TRBD1. This CDR3 is built from 13 residues. V shed 4 bases, J shed 7 bases, and the junction held 4 bases outside the gene matches. Germline V gene data show CDR1 as ENHRY and CDR2 as SYGVKD. The CDR3 DNA follows: TGTGCCATCAGTGGACAGGGGGATCTTGGCTACACCTTC. Translated, it gives CAISGQGDLGYTF.

The chain has TRBV6-5 and TRBJ2-7; D is undetermined. V was pared by 4 bases and J by 4 bases, with 5 bases between. The CDR3 is made up of 11 amino acids. CDR1 is MNHEY, CDR2 SVGAGI, per germline. The CDR3 DNA follows: TGTGCCAGCAGTTCTTATTACGAGCAGTACTTC. Translated: CASSSYYEQYF.

This chain connects TRBV30 to TRBJ1-1, with 8 bases that match TRBD1. This CDR3 has 13 amino acids. Germline V gene sequence: CDR1 GTSNPN, CDR2 SVGIG (reference sequence). Trimming took 5 bases from V and 6 from J; bases not matched to a gene: 8. The CDR3 sequence is CAWRGQGSSEAFF. The CDR3 DNA sequence: TGTGCCTGGCGCGGACAGGGCTCGTCTGAAGCTTTCTTT.

The chain is built from TRBV7-2 and TRBJ1-1; D might be TRBD1 (6 bases). Germline assignment: CDR1 SGHTA and CDR2 FQGNSA. The V gene lost 3 bases and the J gene lost 4 bases, with 15 bases spanning the gap. This CDR3 has 15 amino acids. CDR3 DNA sequence: TGTGCCAGCAGCTTCCAGGGGTCGAAGGGCACTGAAGCTTTCTTT. Encoded protein: CASSFQGSKGTEAFF.

The chain carries TRBV6-5 and TRBJ2-1; a weak D match, TRBD1 (5 bases). V lost 6 bases, J lost 5 bases, and 14 bases lay in between. This CDR3 contains 14 residues. The germline gives CDR1 MNHEY, CDR2 SVGAGI. The CDR3 sequence: CASRTDSWHNEQFF. CDR3 coding DNA: TGTGCCAGCAGGACCGACAGTTGGCACAATGAGCAGTTCTTC.

The J gene is TRBJ2-7, the V gene TRBV20-1; D is perhaps TRBD2 (6 bases). The CDR3 has 12 amino acids. V lost 3 bases to trimming and J lost 7 bases, with 13 bases between them. Germline lookup yields CDR1 DFQATT and CDR2 SNEGSKA (reference sequence). The DNA of the CDR3 is TGCAGTGCTAGTTCGGCGGGGCGGGAGCAGTACTTC. Amino acid sequence: CSASSAGREQYF.

This rearrangement joins TRBV5-4 to TRBJ1-1; the D is unclear. This CDR3 has 15 amino acids. Trimming left V 0 bases short and J 0 bases short, with 9 bases between. From germline, CDR1 is SGHNT and CDR2 YYREEE (reference sequence). The CDR3 protein is CASSLAPSVNTEAFF. The DNA for the CDR3 is TGTGCCAGCAGCTTGGCCCCGAGCGTGAACACTGAAGCTTTCTTT.

In its sample, this clone was seen once. The rearrangement joins TRBV7-9 to TRBJ2-2; D uncertain. The CDR3 is made up of 16 amino acids. The V gene's germline CDR1 is SEHNR and CDR2 FQNEAQ (reference sequence). Trimming removed 0 bases at V and 6 bases at J, with 14 bases between. In nucleotides, the CDR3 is TGTGCCAGCAGCTTAGCGCCGGGTCCCGAGGCCGGGGAGCTGTTTTTT. This gives the protein CASSLAPGPEAGELFF. Full variable domain (rest looked up from reference TRBV7-9 and TRBJ2-2): DTGVSQNPRHKITKRGQNVTFRCDPISEHNRLYWYRQTLGQGPEFLTYFQNEAQLEKSRLLSDRFSAERPKGSFSTLEIQRTEQGDSAMYLCASSLAPGPEAGELFFGEGSRLTVL.

The chain couples TRBV13 to TRBJ2-7, with 7 nucleotides matching TRBD2. J lost 3 bases, V lost 3 bases, and 2 bases had no gene match. The germline V gene encodes CDR1 PRHDT and CDR2 FYEKMQ (reference sequence). The CDR3 length is 13 residues. The CDR3 coding sequence is TGTGCCAGCAGCTTCCCGGGGGGCTACGAGCAGTACTTC. It is translated as CASSFPGGYEQYF. Full variable domain (missing parts from reference TRBV13 and TRBJ2-7): AAGVIQSPRHLIKEKRETATLKCYPIPRHDTVYWYQQGPGQDPQFLISFYEKMQSDKGSIPDRFSAQQFSDYHSELNMSSLELGDSALYFCASSFPGGYEQYFGPGTRLTVT.

The count of this clone is one. The rearrangement links TRBV6-5 to TRBJ1-1, with TRBD1 as a possible D gene (5 bases). Trimming removed 6 bases at V and 2 bases at J, with 16 bases between. The CDR3 runs 15 residues. CDR1 is MNHEY and CDR2 is SVGAGI in the germline V gene. For the CDR3, the DNA is TGTGCCAGCAGAAGGCCAGGACACGTCAACACTGAAGCTTTCTTT. It is translated as CASRRPGHVNTEAFF.

This sequence joins TRBV9 and TRBJ2-1; a weak D match, TRBD1 (6 bases). V was pared by 0 bases and J by 4 bases, with 11 bases between. The length of the CDR3 is 15 residues. Germline V gives CDR1 SGDLS, CDR2 YYNGEE. CDR3 protein: CASSVGGQAYNEQFF. In nucleotides, the CDR3 is TGTGCCAGCAGCGTAGGGGGGCAGGCATACAATGAGCAGTTCTTC.

In nucleotides, the CDR3 is TGCGCCAGCACCCGGGACAGGGAAACTGAAGCTTTCTTT. Its translation: CASTRDRETEAFF. This chain connects TRBV10-1 to TRBJ1-1, with 9 positions matching TRBD1. Germline CDR1 WNHNN, CDR2 SYGVQD (reference sequence). V shed 7 bases, J shed 5 bases, and the junction held 5 bases outside the gene matches. The CDR3 length is 13 residues.